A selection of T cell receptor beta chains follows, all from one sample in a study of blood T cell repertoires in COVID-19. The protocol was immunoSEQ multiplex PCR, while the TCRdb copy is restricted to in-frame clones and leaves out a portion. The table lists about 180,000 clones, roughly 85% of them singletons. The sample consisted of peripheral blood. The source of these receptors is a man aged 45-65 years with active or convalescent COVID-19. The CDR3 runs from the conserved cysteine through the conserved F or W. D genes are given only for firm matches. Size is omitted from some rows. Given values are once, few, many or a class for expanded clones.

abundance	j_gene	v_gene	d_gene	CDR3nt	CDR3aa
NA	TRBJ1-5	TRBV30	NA	TGTGCCTGGAGTCTACAGGGATTCAATCAGCCCCAGCATTTT	CAWSLQGFNQPQHF
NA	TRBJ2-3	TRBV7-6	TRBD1	TGTGCCAGCAGCCCCATTATTCGGACAGGGGGCATAGATACGCAGTATTTT	CASSPIIRTGGIDTQYF
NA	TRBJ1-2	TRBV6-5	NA	TGTGCCAGCAGTCCCGGGGGGCGACCAATATTTGGCTACACCTTC	CASSPGGRPIFGYTF
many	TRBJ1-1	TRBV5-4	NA	TGTGCCAGCAGATATACAGGGAACACTGAAGCTTTCTTT	CASRYTGNTEAFF
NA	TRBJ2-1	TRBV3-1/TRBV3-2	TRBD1	TGTGCCAGCACCCCGGGACAGCTCGCAGACAATGAGCAGTTCTTC	CASTPGQLADNEQFF
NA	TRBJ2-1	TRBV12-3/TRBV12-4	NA	TGTGCCAGCAGTTCGAGCGATGAGCAGTTCTTC	CASSSSDEQFF
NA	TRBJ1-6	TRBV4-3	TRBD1	TGCGCCAGCAGCCAGGAGACAGGGACGCCCCTCCACTTT	CASSQETGTPLHF
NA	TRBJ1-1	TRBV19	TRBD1	TGTGCCAGTAGTATTAACGGACAGGGACTCACTGAAGCTTTCTTT	CASSINGQGLTEAFF
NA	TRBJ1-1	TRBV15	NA	TGTGCCACCACGGACAGTCTGAACACTGAAGCTTTCTTT	CATTDSLNTEAFF
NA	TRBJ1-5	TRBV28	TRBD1	TGTGCCAGCAGGACAGGGGGCTTATCAAATCAGCCCCAGCATTTT	CASRTGGLSNQPQHF
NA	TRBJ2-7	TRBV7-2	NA	TGTGCCAGCAGCTTATACAGGAGAGCCTACGAGCAGTACTTC	CASSLYRRAYEQYF
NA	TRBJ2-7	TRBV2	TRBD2	TGTGCCAGCAGTGAACTTGGTAGCGGGTACGAGCAGTACTTC	CASSELGSGYEQYF
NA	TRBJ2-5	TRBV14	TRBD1	TGTGCCAGCAGCCAAGAAGCGACAGGGCAAGAGACCCAGTACTTC	CASSQEATGQETQYF
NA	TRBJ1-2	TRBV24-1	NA	TGTGCCACCAGTGCTACGGCGGAGGGTCCTTATGGCTACACCTTC	CATSATAEGPYGYTF
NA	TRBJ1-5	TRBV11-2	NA	TGTGCCAGCAGCTTAGCTCCCGGAGATCAGCCCCAGCATTTT	CASSLAPGDQPQHF
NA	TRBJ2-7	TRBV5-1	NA	TGCGCCAGCAGCTTGGATGTCAGGGAAGTGGGCGAGCAGTACTTC	CASSLDVREVGEQYF
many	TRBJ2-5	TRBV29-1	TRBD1	TGCAGCGTTGAAGATACCTTCACGGGACAGGGAGGCCAAGAGACCCAGTACTTC	CSVEDTFTGQGGQETQYF
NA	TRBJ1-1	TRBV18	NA	TGTGCCAGCCGGACAGCTATGAACACTGAAGCTTTCTTT	CASRTAMNTEAFF
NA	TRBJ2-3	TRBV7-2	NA	TGTGCCAGCAGCTTAGGAGCTAGGGGAGATACGCAGTATTTT	CASSLGARGDTQYF
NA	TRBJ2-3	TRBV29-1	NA	TGCAGCGTTGGGCAGGGCTCCACAGATACGCAGTATTTT	CSVGQGSTDTQYF
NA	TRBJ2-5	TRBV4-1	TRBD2	TGCGCCAGCAGCCCCTCGGCGGCGGGAGCTCGAGAGACCCAGTACTTC	CASSPSAAGARETQYF
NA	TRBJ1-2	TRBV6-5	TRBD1	TGTGCCAGCAGAGTGACAGGGAAGGAAGGCTACACCTTC	CASRVTGKEGYTF
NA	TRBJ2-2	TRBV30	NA	TGTGCCTGGAGTACCAGCGTATCGAACACCGGGGAGCTGTTTTTT	CAWSTSVSNTGELFF
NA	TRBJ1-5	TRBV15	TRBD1	TGTGCCACCAGCAGGGGACAGGTAAATCAGCCCCAGCATTTT	CATSRGQVNQPQHF
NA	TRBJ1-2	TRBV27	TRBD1	TGTGCCAGCAGTTTATCGGGACAGGGGGTCTATGGCTACACCTTC	CASSLSGQGVYGYTF
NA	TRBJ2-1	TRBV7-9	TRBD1	TGTGCCAGCAGCTTGGGGACAGGGAATCATGAGCAGTTCTTC	CASSLGTGNHEQFF
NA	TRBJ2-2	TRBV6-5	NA	TGTGCCAGCAGTTACGGGGCCTCGAACACCGGGGAGCTGTTTTTT	CASSYGASNTGELFF
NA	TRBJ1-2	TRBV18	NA	TGTGCCAGCTCACCAGGTTCGGGGGAGAGTGGCTACACCTTC	CASSPGSGESGYTF
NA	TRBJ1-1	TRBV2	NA	TGTGCCTCAGCGGCGGCAGCGGACACTGAAGCTTTCTTT	CASAAAADTEAFF
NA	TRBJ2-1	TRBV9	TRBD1	TGTGCCAGCAGCGTAGCTTTGGGACAGGGAAATGAGCAGTTCTTC	CASSVALGQGNEQFF
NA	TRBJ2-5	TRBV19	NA	TGTGCCAGTAGCGAGGGTTGGTACCAAGAGACCCAGTACTTC	CASSEGWYQETQYF
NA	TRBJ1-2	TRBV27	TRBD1	TGTGCCAGCAGTGGACAGGGGGGGAGCTATGGCTACACCTTC	CASSGQGGSYGYTF
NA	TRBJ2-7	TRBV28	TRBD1	TGTGCCAGCAGCTCTTCGACAGGGGGGTCCTACGAGCAGTACTTC	CASSSSTGGSYEQYF
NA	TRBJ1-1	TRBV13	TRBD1	TGTGCCAGCAGCTGGGGACAGGGGAACACTGAAGCTTTCTTT	CASSWGQGNTEAFF
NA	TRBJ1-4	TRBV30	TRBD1	TGTGCCTGGAGTGTAGGGACAGGGTATGAAAAACTGTTTTTT	CAWSVGTGYEKLFF
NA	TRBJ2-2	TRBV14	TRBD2	TGTGCCAGCAGCCTCTTTGGGACTAGCGGGAGCCCGGACACCGGGGAGCTGTTTTTT	CASSLFGTSGSPDTGELFF
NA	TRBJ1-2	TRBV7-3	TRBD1	TGTGCCAGCAGCTTAGGGACAGGGGCGTACTATGGCTACACCTTC	CASSLGTGAYYGYTF
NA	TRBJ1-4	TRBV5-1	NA	TGCGCCAGCAGCTTCTCCCAGGAAAATGAAAAACTGTTTTTT	CASSFSQENEKLFF
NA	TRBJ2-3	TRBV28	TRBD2	TGTGCCAGCAGTTCACCTGGACTAGCGGGGGGGCGAGATACGCAGTATTTT	CASSSPGLAGGRDTQYF
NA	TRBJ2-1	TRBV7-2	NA	TGTGCCAGCAGCTTGGGCTCAGGAAACAATGAGCAGTTCTTC	CASSLGSGNNEQFF
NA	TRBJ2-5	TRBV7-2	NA	TGTGCCAGCAGCTTAACTAGACAAGAGACCCAGTACTTC	CASSLTRQETQYF
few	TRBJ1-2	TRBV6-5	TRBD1	TGTGCCAGCAGTTACCGAAGGACAGGGAACTATGGCTACACCTTC	CASSYRRTGNYGYTF